The next 27 T cell receptor beta chains were all read from a single sample in a study of T cell responses to AZD1222 COVID-19 vaccine (dated by TCRdb to about 2021). The protocol used for the library was the immunoSEQ multiplex PCR assay. TCRdb mirrors the immuneACCESS table, restricted to in-frame sequences. Some clones are absent from its copies; in checked studies, under half trace to an unresolved V gene, and the reason for the others is unknown. Present in this sample are roughly 130,000 clones, about 88% of which were seen just once. Of the sample, approximately 18% falls within the top ten clones. This specimen's time point label, per the study, means: baseline before first vaccination. The treatment or condition label of this sample denotes: meningococcal conjugate vaccine given as trial control. Here the sequenced sample was peripheral blood, taken on day 0 of MenACWY control vaccination. Receptor source: an adult in good health.

This chain connects TRBV28 to TRBJ2-1; 8 nucleotides agree with TRBD1. V shed 4 bases and J 7 bases; nucleotides not matched to a gene: 9. The germline CDR1 and CDR2 sequences are MDHEN and SYDVKM. The CDR3 is 15 residues long. The DNA for the CDR3 is TGTGCCAGCAGTTCCTGGACAGGGAGCAAGAATGAGCAGTTCTTC. Protein: CASSSWTGSKNEQFF.

The chain employs TRBV2 and TRBJ2-5; D is uncertain. The CDR3 loop spans 13 amino acids. The germline V gene encodes CDR1 SNHLY and CDR2 FYNNEI. The V and J ends lost 3 bases and 5 bases respectively, with 10 bases between them. This CDR3 is CASSDSASETQYF. The CDR3 DNA reads TGTGCCAGCAGTGATTCGGCATCCGAGACCCAGTACTTC.

This clone was detected once. The rearrangement links TRBV6-5 to TRBJ1-5; D remains unclear. Germline CDR1 reads MNHEY; CDR2 reads SVGAGI. V was cut by 0 bases and J by 7 bases, with 16 bases left in between. The CDR3 is 16 residues long. This CDR3 reads CASSYSDPRKIQPQHF. CDR3 nucleotide sequence: TGTGCCAGCAGTTACTCGGACCCCCGGAAAATCCAGCCCCAGCATTTT.

The rearrangement links TRBV6-5 to TRBJ2-5; 7 positions match TRBD2. V shed 2 bases, J shed 5 bases, and the junction held 2 bases outside the gene matches. CDR1 and CDR2 from the germline V gene are MNHEY and SVGAGI. The CDR3 is made up of 13 amino acids. The DNA of the CDR3 is TGTGCCAGCAGTTACCACGGGAGGGAGACCCAGTACTTC. Translated: CASSYHGRETQYF.

The chain uses TRBV3-1 (or the pseudogene TRBV3-2) and TRBJ2-1; tentatively, D is TRBD2 (5 bases). V lost 0 bases to trimming and J lost 7 bases, with 7 bases between them. There are 13 residues in the CDR3. Per the germline V gene, CDR1 is LGHDT and CDR2 is YNNKEL (reference sequence). The CDR3 spells CASSQERRNEQFF. In nucleotides, the CDR3 is TGTGCCAGCAGCCAAGAGAGGAGGAATGAGCAGTTCTTC.

The chain combines TRBV30 with TRBJ1-1; tentative D call: TRBD1 (5 bases). There are 15 residues in the CDR3. V dropped 3 bases and J dropped 3 bases, with 17 bases sitting between them. Germline CDR1 is GTSNPN and CDR2 is SVGIG (reference sequence). The CDR3 bases are TGTGCCTGGAGCCCCAAGAGACAGAGGGACACTGAAGCTTTCTTT. Translated, it gives CAWSPKRQRDTEAFF.

J is TRBJ2-6 and V is TRBV19; the D gene is possibly TRBD1 (7 bases). Trimming took 4 bases from V and 4 from J, leaving 17 bases between them. The CDR3 contains 17 residues. Germline CDR1 and CDR2: LNHDA and SQIVND (reference sequence). Here the CDR3 reads CASSTRQGLSGANVLTF. The DNA of the CDR3 is TGTGCCAGTAGTACACGACAGGGACTGTCAGGGGCCAACGTCCTGACTTTC.

V usage is TRBV28 and J usage is TRBJ2-4; D gene unclear. CDR3 length equals 15 residues. Trimming shortened V by 4 bases and J by 0 bases, and 10 bases separated the two germline ends. The germline gives CDR1 MDHEN, CDR2 SYDVKM. In nucleotides, the CDR3 is TGTGCCAGCAGTTCTCCTAGGCTAGCCAAAAACATTCAGTACTTC. This sequence encodes CASSSPRLAKNIQYF.

The chain joins TRBV28 to TRBJ2-7, with D tentatively TRBD2 (6 bases). There are 14 residues in the CDR3. Germline V lookup: CDR1 MDHEN, CDR2 SYDVKM. Between the trimmed V and J ends, which lost 5 bases and 7 bases, there was a span of 18 bases. The CDR3 here is CASSRRGLPQEQYF. As DNA, the CDR3 is TGTGCCAGCAGTAGGAGGGGACTCCCGCAGGAGCAGTACTTC.

V is TRBV18 and J is TRBJ2-2; a possible D gene is TRBD1 (6 bases). CDR1 is KGHSH, CDR2 LQKENI, per germline. V was trimmed by 3 bases and J by 5 bases, leaving 10 bases between them. The CDR3 length is 14 residues. The CDR3 sequence is CASSPGQGTGELFF. The DNA of the CDR3 is TGTGCCAGCTCACCGGGCCAGGGGACCGGGGAGCTGTTTTTT. Full variable domain (rest looked up from reference TRBV18 and TRBJ2-2): NAGVMQNPRHLVRRRGQEARLRCSPMKGHSHVYWYRQLPEEGLKFMVYLQKENIIDESGMPKERFSAEFPKEGPSILRIQQVVRGDSAAYFCASSPGQGTGELFFGEGSRLTVL.

V gene TRBV7-3 combines with J gene TRBJ2-1; 14 bases line up with TRBD2. From germline, CDR1 is SGHTA and CDR2 FQGTGA. This CDR3 comprises 18 residues. The J segment lost 0 bases and the V segment lost 4 bases, leaving 5 bases of the junction unmatched. CDR3 nucleotides: TGTGCCAGCAGCTACGGGACTAGCGGGAGAATCTCCTACAATGAGCAGTTCTTC. It codes for CASSYGTSGRISYNEQFF.

J is TRBJ1-2 and V is TRBV6-4; 7 nucleotides line up with TRBD1. The germline gives CDR1 MRHNA, CDR2 SNTAGT. After removal of 3 bases from V and 5 bases from J, the junction contained 9 bases not matched to a gene. The CDR3 runs to 15 residues. CDR3 sequence (DNA): TGTGCCAGCAGTGAGTTTCCGACAGGGCAGTATGGCTACACCTTC. It translates to CASSEFPTGQYGYTF.

J is TRBJ2-7 and V is TRBV3-1 (or the pseudogene TRBV3-2), with TRBD2 identical over 7 bases. V lost 4 bases, J lost 2 bases, and 5 bases stayed unmatched. The CDR3 has 14 residues. Germline CDR1 is LGHDT and CDR2 is YNNKEL (reference sequence). CDR3 DNA sequence: TGTGCCAGCAGCCTTTCAGGACTAGCCTACGAGCAGTACTTC. Its translation is CASSLSGLAYEQYF.

CDR3 coding DNA: TGTGCCAGTAGTAGTGGACCGGGACAGGGAAAATATAGCAATCAGCCCCAGCATTTT. Encoded protein: CASSSGPGQGKYSNQPQHF. The chain links TRBV19 to TRBJ1-5; TRBD1 matches 9 bases. Germline loops: CDR1 LNHDA, CDR2 SQIVND (reference sequence). The junction had 13 bases not matched to a gene; V was cut back by 4 bases and J by 0 bases. The CDR3 covers 19 residues.

The rearrangement uses TRBV6-5 and TRBJ2-1; D might be TRBD1 (5 bases). Germline lookup yields CDR1 MNHEY and CDR2 SVGAGI. This CDR3 has 15 amino acids. Trimming shortened V by 2 bases and J by 1 base, and 9 bases separated the two germline ends. The CDR3 region has the DNA TGTGCCAGCAGTTACAGGGGCCGGTCCTACAATGAGCAGTTCTTC. This gives the protein CASSYRGRSYNEQFF.

V usage is TRBV5-4 and J usage is TRBJ2-3; D is unclear. Germline CDR1 SGHNT, CDR2 YYREEE (reference sequence). CDR3 length: 14 residues. V lost 5 bases to trimming and J lost 2 bases, with 12 bases between them. The CDR3 here is CASSLGSHTDTQYF. CDR3 in DNA: TGTGCCAGCAGTCTCGGGTCCCACACAGATACGCAGTATTTT.

This chain connects TRBV29-1 to TRBJ2-5; D may be TRBD2 (6 bases). V lost 7 bases, J lost 1 base, and 13 bases lay in between. The CDR3 sequence is 13 residues long. CDR1 SQVTM and CDR2 ANQGSEA come from the germline V gene. The CDR3 DNA reads as TGCAGCGGCTTACTAGCAGGCCAAGAGACCCAGTACTTC. Amino acids: CSGLLAGQETQYF. Together with reference TRBV29-1 and TRBJ2-5, the CDR3 gives the full variable domain: SAVISQKPSRDICQRGTSLTIQCQVDSQVTMMFWYRQQPGQSLTLIATANQGSEATYESGFVIDKFPISRPNLTFSTLTVSNMSPEDSSIYLCSGLLAGQETQYFGPGTRLLVL.

The chain uses TRBV5-1 and TRBJ2-7; TRBD1 matches at 10 bases. Per the germline V gene, CDR1 is SGHRS and CDR2 is YFSETQ. V shed 3 bases, J shed 7 bases, and the junction held 13 bases outside the gene matches. This CDR3 contains 16 residues. The CDR3 here is CASSSRTGGGLGEQYF. The CDR3 bases are TGCGCCAGCAGCTCCCGGACAGGGGGTGGATTAGGGGAGCAGTACTTC.

The CDR3 reads CASSPILMGEQYF. The CDR3 DNA follows: TGTGCCAGCAGCCCCATCCTTATGGGGGAGCAGTACTTC. The chain is built from TRBV3-1 (or the pseudogene TRBV3-2) and TRBJ2-7; no clear D. This CDR3 region has 13 residues. Trimming took off 4 bases at V and 7 bases at J, with 14 bases between the two ends. Germline V gene sequence: CDR1 LGHDT, CDR2 YNNKEL (reference sequence).

The V and J genes are TRBV25-1 and TRBJ1-1; 9 bases align to TRBD1. Germline CDR1 and CDR2: MGHDK and SYGVNS. V shed 4 bases and J 4 bases; nucleotides not matched to a gene: 7. This CDR3 is built from 15 residues. CDR3 sequence reads: CASSGTGTGTTEAFF. CDR3 nucleotides: TGTGCCAGCAGTGGCACCGGGACAGGGACCACTGAAGCTTTCTTT. The full variable domain, completed using reference TRBV25-1 and TRBJ1-1, is EADIYQTPRYLVIGTGKKITLECSQTMGHDKMYWYQQDPGMELHLIHYSYGVNSTEKGDLSSESTVSRIRTEHFPLTLESARPSHTSQYLCASSGTGTGTTEAFFGQGTRLTVV.

The chain combines TRBV10-2 with TRBJ1-2; possibly TRBD1 for D (5 bases). Germline CDR1 and CDR2: WSHSY and SAAADI. The CDR3 totals 12 residues. Trimming shortened V by 6 bases and J by 2 bases, and 7 bases separated the two germline ends. The CDR3 loop reads CASSSGNYGYTF. As DNA, the CDR3 is TGCGCCAGCAGCTCAGGGAACTATGGCTACACCTTC.

This chain uses TRBV9 with TRBJ2-7, with D tentatively TRBD1 (6 bases). Trimming removed 3 bases at V and 4 bases at J, with 11 bases between. CDR3 size: 13 residues. Germline V CDR1 and CDR2: SGDLS, YYNGEE. The CDR3 sequence is CASSGRQGYEQYF. DNA for the CDR3: TGTGCCAGCAGCGGTCGGCAGGGGTACGAGCAGTACTTC.

The genes are TRBV10-3 and TRBJ1-4; 7 positions match TRBD1. Trimming cost V 3 bases and J 4 bases; bases outside gene matches: 8. The length of the CDR3 is 16 residues. Germline V gene sequence: CDR1 ENHRY, CDR2 SYGVKD. CDR3 in DNA: TGTGCCATCAGTGAAGACAGGGCCCGTAATAATGAAAAACTGTTTTTT. The encoded protein is CAISEDRARNNEKLFF.

The J gene is TRBJ1-3, the V gene TRBV5-1; 9 nucleotides agree with TRBD1. The V segment lost 4 bases and the J segment 2 bases; nucleotides outside the gene matches: 1. This CDR3 comprises 14 residues. Germline CDR1 SGHRS, CDR2 YFSETQ. The chain's CDR3 is CASSGDRAGNTIYF. CDR3 nucleotide sequence: TGCGCCAGCAGCGGGGACAGGGCTGGAAACACCATATATTTT.

This chain links TRBV2 with TRBJ1-5, with D possibly TRBD1 on 6 matching bases. Germline CDR1 is SNHLY and CDR2 is FYNNEI. V was clipped by 6 bases and J by 4 bases, with 13 bases between them. There are 14 residues in the CDR3. Written as DNA, the CDR3 is TGTGCCAGCAGCCTGGACAGTAGGAATCAGCCCCAGCATTTT. It yields the protein CASSLDSRNQPQHF. The whole variable domain, remainder taken from reference TRBV2 and TRBJ1-5, is EPEVTQTPSHQVTQMGQEVILRCVPISNHLYFYWYRQILGQKVEFLVSFYNNEISEKSEIFDDQFSVERPDGSNFTLKIRSTKLEDSAMYFCASSLDSRNQPQHFGDGTRLSIL.

The chain uses TRBV14 and TRBJ1-3; possible D gene TRBD1, 6 bases. This CDR3 has 15 amino acids. Germline CDR1 SGHDN, CDR2 FVKESK. V was clipped by 2 bases and J by 1 base, with 9 bases between them. The DNA of the CDR3 is TGTGCCAGCAGCCAAACAGGGATTTCTGGAAACACCATATATTTT. This encodes CASSQTGISGNTIYF.

V and J are TRBV5-5 and TRBJ2-1, with D unclear. Trimming took off 2 bases at V and 7 bases at J, with 4 bases between the two ends. CDR3 length equals 11 residues. Germline V gene sequence: CDR1 SGHKS, CDR2 YYEKEE (reference sequence). In nucleotides, the CDR3 is TGTGCCAGCAGCTTTAGGAATGAGCAGTTCTTC. This translates into CASSFRNEQFF. The full variable domain, its missing parts supplied by reference TRBV5-5 and TRBJ2-1, is DAGVTQSPTHLIKTRGQQVTLRCSPISGHKSVSWYQQVLGQGPQFIFQYYEKEERGRGNFPDRFSARQFPNYSSELNVNALLLGDSALYLCASSFRNEQFFGPGTRLTVL.